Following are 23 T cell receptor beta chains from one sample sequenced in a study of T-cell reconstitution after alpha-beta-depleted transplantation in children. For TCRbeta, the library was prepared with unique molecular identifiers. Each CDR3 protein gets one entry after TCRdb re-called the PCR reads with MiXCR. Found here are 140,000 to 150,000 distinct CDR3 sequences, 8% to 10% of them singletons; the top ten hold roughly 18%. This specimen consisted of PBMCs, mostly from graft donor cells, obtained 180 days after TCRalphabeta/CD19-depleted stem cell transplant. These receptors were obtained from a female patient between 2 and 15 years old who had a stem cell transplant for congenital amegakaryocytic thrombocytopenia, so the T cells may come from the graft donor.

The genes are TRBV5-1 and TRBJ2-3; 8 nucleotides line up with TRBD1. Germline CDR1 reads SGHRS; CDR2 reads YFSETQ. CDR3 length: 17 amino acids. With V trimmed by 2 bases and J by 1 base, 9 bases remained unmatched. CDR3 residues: CASSFSYSTGGTDTQYF. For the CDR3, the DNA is TGCGCCAGCAGCTTCTCTTACTCGACAGGGGGCACAGATACGCAGTATTTT.

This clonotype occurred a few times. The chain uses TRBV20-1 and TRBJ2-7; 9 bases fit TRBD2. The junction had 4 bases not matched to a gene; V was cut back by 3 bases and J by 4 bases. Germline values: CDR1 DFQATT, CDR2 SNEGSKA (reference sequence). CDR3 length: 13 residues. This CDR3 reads CSASVAGVYEQYF. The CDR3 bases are TGCAGTGCTAGCGTAGCGGGAGTGTACGAGCAGTACTTC.

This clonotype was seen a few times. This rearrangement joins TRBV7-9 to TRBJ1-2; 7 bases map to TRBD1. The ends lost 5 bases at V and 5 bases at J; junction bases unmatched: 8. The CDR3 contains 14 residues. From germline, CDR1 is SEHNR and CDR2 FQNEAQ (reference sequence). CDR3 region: CASSRPGQLYGYTF. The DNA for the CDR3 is TGTGCCAGCAGCCGTCCGGGACAGCTTTATGGCTACACCTTC.

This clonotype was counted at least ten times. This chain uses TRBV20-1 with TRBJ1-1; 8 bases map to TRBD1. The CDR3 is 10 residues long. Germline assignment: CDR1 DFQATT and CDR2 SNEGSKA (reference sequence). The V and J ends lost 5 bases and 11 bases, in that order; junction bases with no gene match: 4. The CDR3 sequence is CSASTGVAFF. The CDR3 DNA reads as TGCAGTGCTTCGACAGGGGTGGCTTTCTTT.

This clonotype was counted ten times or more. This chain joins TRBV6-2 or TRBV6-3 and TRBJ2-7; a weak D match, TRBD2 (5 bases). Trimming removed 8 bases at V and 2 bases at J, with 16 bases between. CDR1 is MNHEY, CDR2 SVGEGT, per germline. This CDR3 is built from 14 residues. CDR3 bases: TGTGCCAGCGCTGTGGACTCTGCTCCCTACGAGCAGTACTTC. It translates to CASAVDSAPYEQYF.

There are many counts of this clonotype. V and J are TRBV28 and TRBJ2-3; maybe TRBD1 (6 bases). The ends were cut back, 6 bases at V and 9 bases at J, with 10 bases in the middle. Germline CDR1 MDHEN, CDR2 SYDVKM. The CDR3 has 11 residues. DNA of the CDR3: TGTGCCAGCAGCTCCGGACAGACGCAGTATTTT. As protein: CASSSGQTQYF.

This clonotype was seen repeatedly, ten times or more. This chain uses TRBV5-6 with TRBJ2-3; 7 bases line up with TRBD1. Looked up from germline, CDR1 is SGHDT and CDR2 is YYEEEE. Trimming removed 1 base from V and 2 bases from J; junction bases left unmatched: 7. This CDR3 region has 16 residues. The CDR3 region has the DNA TGTGCCAGCAGCTTGTTAAACAGGGGAGCCACAGATACGCAGTATTTT. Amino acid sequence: CASSLLNRGATDTQYF.

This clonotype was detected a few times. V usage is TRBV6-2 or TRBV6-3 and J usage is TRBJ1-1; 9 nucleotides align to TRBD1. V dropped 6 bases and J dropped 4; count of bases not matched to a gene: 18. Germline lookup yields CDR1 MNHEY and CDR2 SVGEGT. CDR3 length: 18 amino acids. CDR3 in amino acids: CASRKPKGTGRVGTEAFF. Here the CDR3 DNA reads TGTGCCAGCAGGAAGCCTAAAGGGACAGGGAGAGTGGGCACTGAAGCTTTCTTT.

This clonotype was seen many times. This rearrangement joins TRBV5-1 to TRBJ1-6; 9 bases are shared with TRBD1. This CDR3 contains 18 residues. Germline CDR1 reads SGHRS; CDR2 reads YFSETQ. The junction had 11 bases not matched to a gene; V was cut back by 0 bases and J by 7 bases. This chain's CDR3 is CASSLVDVPGQGNSPLHF. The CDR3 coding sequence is TGCGCCAGCAGCTTGGTGGACGTACCCGGACAGGGGAATTCACCCCTCCACTTT.

The CDR3 spells CARLTVPYEQYF. CDR3 coding DNA: TGTGCCAGATTGACAGTTCCCTACGAGCAGTACTTC. The chain is built from TRBV19 and TRBJ2-7, with D possibly matching TRBD1 (5 bases). The CDR3 consists of 12 residues. The V end lost 9 bases, the J end lost 2 bases, and 11 bases lay between the germline ends. CDR1 LNHDA and CDR2 SQIVND come from the germline V gene (reference sequence).

The CDR3 nucleotides read TGTGCCAGCAGCTTATGGCCCCAGGGGGCCTCCTACGAGCAGTACTTC. It yields the protein CASSLWPQGASYEQYF. The gene calls are TRBV7-2 and TRBJ2-7; 8 nucleotides line up with TRBD1. V shed 2 bases and J 0 bases; nucleotides not matched to a gene: 6. CDR3 length equals 16 residues. Germline loops: CDR1 SGHTA, CDR2 FQGNSA.

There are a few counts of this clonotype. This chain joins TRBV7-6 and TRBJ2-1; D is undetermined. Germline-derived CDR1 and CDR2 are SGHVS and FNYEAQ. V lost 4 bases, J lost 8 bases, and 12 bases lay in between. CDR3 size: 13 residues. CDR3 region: CASSSSVLDEQFF. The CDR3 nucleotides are TGTGCCAGCAGCTCCTCTGTTCTTGATGAGCAGTTCTTC.

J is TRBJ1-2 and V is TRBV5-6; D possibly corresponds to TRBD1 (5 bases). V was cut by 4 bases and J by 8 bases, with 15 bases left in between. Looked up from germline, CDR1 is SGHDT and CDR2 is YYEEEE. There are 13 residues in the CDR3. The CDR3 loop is CASSLVQAGGYTF. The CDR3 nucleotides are TGTGCCAGCAGCCTGGTGCAGGCAGGGGGCTACACCTTC.

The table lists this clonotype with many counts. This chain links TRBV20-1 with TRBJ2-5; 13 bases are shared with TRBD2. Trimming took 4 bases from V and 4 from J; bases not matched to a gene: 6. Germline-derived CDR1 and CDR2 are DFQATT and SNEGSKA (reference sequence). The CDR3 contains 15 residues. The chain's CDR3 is CSAKGLAGIIETQYF. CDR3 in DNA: TGCAGTGCTAAGGGACTAGCGGGAATCATAGAGACCCAGTACTTC.

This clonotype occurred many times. CDR3 in amino acids: CASNYWGDTQYF. Written as DNA, the CDR3 is TGTGCCAGCAATTATTGGGGGGATACGCAGTATTTT. The V call is TRBV28, the J call TRBJ2-3; perhaps D is TRBD1 or TRBD2 (5 bases each). The length of the CDR3 is 12 residues. Per the germline V gene, CDR1 is MDHEN and CDR2 is SYDVKM. V lost 7 bases and J 6 bases, leaving 11 bases between the germline ends.

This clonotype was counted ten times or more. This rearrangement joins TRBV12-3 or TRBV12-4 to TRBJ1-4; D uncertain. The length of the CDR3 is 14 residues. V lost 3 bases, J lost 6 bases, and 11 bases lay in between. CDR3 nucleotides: TGTGCCAGCAGTTTGTGGTTGGAAGATGAAAAACTGTTTTTT. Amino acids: CASSLWLEDEKLFF.

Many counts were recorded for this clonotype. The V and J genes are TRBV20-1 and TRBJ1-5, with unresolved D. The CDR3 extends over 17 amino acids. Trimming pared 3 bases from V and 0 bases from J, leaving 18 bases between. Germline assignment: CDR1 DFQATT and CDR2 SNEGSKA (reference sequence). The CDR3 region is CSARMQAVGYSNQPQHF. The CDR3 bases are TGCAGTGCTAGGATGCAGGCGGTAGGGTATAGCAATCAGCCCCAGCATTTT.

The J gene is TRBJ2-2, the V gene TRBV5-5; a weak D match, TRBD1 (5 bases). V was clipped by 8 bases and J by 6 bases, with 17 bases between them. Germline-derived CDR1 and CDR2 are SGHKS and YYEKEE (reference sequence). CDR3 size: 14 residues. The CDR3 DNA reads TGTGCCAGGGGCCCTGAGATAGGGGCCGGGGAGCTGTTTTTT. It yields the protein CARGPEIGAGELFF.

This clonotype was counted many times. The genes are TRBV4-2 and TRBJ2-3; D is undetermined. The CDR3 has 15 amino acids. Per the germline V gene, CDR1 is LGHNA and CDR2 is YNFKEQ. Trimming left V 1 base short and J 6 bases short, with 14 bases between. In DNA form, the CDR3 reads TGTGCCAGCAGCCAAGGAGGCCAGTTTCTCGATACGCAGTATTTT. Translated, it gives CASSQGGQFLDTQYF.

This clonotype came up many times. The CDR3 DNA reads as TGTGCCAGTAAACCCCACCAGGGATCCGGGGAGCTGTTTTTT. Translation: CASKPHQGSGELFF. The chain couples TRBV19 to TRBJ2-2; D perhaps matches TRBD1 (5 bases). Between the trimmed V and J ends, which lost 7 bases and 6 bases, there was a span of 15 bases. The CDR3 is 14 residues long. Germline assignment: CDR1 LNHDA and CDR2 SQIVND (reference sequence).

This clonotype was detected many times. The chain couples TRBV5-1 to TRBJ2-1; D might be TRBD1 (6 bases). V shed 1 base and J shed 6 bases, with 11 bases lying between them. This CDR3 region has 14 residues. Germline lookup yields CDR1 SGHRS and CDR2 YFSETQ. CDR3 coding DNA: TGCGCCAGCAGCTTGTGGCAGGGGACCAATGAGCAGTTCTTC. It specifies CASSLWQGTNEQFF.

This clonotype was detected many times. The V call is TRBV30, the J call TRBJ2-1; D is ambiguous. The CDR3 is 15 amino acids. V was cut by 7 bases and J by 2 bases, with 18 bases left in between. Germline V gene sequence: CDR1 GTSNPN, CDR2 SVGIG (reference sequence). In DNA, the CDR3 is TGTGCCTCACACGCGAGGACCCCAGCCTACAATGAGCAGTTCTTC. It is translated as CASHARTPAYNEQFF. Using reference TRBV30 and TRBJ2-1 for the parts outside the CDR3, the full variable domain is SQTIHQWPATLVQPVGSPLSLECTVEGTSNPNLYWYRQAAGRGLQLLFYSVGIGQISSEVPQNLSASRPQDRQFILSSKKLLLSDSGFYLCASHARTPAYNEQFFGPGTRLTVL.

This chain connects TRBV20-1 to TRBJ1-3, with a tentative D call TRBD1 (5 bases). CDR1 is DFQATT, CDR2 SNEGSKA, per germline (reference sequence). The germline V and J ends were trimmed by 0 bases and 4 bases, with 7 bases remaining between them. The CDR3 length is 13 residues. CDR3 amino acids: CSAREGRGNTIYF. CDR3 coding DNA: TGCAGTGCTAGAGAGGGGCGGGGAAACACCATATATTTT.